This TCR beta chain emerged from a study of siplizumab effects on memory and regulatory T cells. Generated by immunoSEQ multiplex PCR, the TCRdb table keeps only in-frame clones and is missing some. The sample yields about 110,000 clones, 92% seen once. The TCR comes from a human donor in good health. Material: Tregs sorted from blood.

In DNA form, the CDR3 reads TGCGCCAGCAGCCAAGACTTGGGCAGGGTGAACACTGAAGCTTTCTTT. Its protein is CASSQDLGRVNTEAFF. The chain links TRBV4-1 to TRBJ1-1; possible D gene TRBD1, 5 bases. This CDR3 has 16 amino acids. The ends were cut back, 0 bases at V and 0 bases at J, with 11 bases in the middle. Germline V gives CDR1 MGHRA, CDR2 YSYEKL.